This T cell receptor beta chain originates from a study of B cell selection in AIRE deficiency. Study observations and caveats: Healthy donors alone shared approximately 30% of 4,000 or so Treg sequences; patients alone 8.5% to 10%. Shared Treg sequences were biased toward short CDR3s with few non-templated nucleotide insertions.

With respect to this clone: The antigen is undetermined.

The table came from immunoSEQ multiplex PCR; TCRdb's copy has only in-frame clones and leaves some out. Here the sample spans several thousand clones, approximately 89% being singletons. V was pared by 9 bases and J by 1 base, with 7 bases of the junction left unmatched. The CDR3 length is 14 residues. CDR1 MDHEN and CDR2 SYDVKM come from the germline V gene. Regulatory T cells were sorted as CD4+CD25hiCD127low/negative. Sample: Tregs sorted from PBMCs. This TCR was sampled from a human donor with AIRE deficiency. The chain links TRBV28 to TRBJ2-7; 9 bases align to TRBD1. As DNA, the CDR3 is TGTGCCAGTAACGCAGGGACAGGGTCCTACGAGCAGTACTTC. It is translated as CASNAGTGSYEQYF.